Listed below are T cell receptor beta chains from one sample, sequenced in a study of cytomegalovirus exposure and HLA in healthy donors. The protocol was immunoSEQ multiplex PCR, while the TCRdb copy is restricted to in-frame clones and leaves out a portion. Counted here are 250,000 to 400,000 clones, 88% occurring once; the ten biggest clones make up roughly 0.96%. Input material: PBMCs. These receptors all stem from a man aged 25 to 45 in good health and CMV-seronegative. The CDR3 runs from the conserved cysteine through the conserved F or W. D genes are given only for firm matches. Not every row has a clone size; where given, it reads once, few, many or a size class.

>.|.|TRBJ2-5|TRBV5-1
TGCGCCAGCAGCTCGCAGGGTCGCCAAGAGACCCAGTACTTC
CASSSQGRQETQYF
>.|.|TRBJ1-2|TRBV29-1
TGCAGCGTGGGGAGATCTTCACAGGGCCTGGTGGATGGCTACACCTTC
CSVGRSSQGLVDGYTF
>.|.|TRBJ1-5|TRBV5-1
TGCGCCAGCAGTATTTCAGGGGAAGAACCCCAGCATTTT
CASSISGEEPQHF
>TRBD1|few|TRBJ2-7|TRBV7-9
TGTGCCAGCAGCCCCCCCGGGACAGGGCGCGAGCAGTACTTC
CASSPPGTGREQYF
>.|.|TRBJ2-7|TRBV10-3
TGTGCCACAGAGGACCGGGACGGGGGTTCCTACGAGCAGTACTTC
CATEDRDGGSYEQYF
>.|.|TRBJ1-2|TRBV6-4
TGTGCCAGCAGTGATTGGAGCACTGGCGGCTACACCTTC
CASSDWSTGGYTF
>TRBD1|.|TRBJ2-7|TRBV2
TGTGCCAGCAGCCCAGGGGACAGGGTGTACGAGCAGTACTTC
CASSPGDRVYEQYF
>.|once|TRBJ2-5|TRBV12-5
TGTGCTAGTGGTTTGGCGTCCCAAGAGACCCAGTACTTC
CASGLASQETQYF
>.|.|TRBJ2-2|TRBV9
TGTGCCAGCAGCCCAGGGGCGAGGGCGAACACCGGGGAGCTGTTTTTT
CASSPGARANTGELFF
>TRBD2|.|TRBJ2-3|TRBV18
TGTGCCAGCTCACAACGACTAGCGGGGGACCTAGATACGCAGTATTTT
CASSQRLAGDLDTQYF
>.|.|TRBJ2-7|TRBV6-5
TGTGCCAGCAGTTACGATGCGGGAACCTCCTACGAGCAGTACTTC
CASSYDAGTSYEQYF
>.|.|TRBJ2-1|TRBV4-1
TGCGCCAGCAGCCCTACTAGCTTTCTCAATGAGCAGTTCTTC
CASSPTSFLNEQFF
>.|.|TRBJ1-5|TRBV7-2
TGTGCCAGCAGCACTACCAGGAGGCAGCCCCAGCATTTT
CASSTTRRQPQHF
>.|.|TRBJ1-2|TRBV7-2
TGTGCCAGCAGCTTAGAACTGGTTTATGGCTACACCTTC
CASSLELVYGYTF
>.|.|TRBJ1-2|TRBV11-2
TGTGCCAGCAGCGGGGGGGTAGTCAACTATGGCTACACCTTC
CASSGGVVNYGYTF
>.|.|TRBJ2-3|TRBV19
TGTGCCAGTAGTATGGGACATCAGTTTTCTAGCACAGATACGCAGTATTTT
CASSMGHQFSSTDTQYF
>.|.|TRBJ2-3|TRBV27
TGTGCCAGCAGTTTCGGGCAGGGTACGCAGTATTTT
CASSFGQGTQYF
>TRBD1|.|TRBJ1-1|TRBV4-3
TGCGCCAGCAGCATCCGACAGGGGGCTCGGAACACTGAAGCTTTCTTT
CASSIRQGARNTEAFF
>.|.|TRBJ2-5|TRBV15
TGTGCCACCAGCAGAGGGGGCGGCAGTCAAGAGACCCAGTACTTC
CATSRGGGSQETQYF
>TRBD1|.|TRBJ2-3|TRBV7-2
TGTGCCAGCAGCTTAGGAATACAGGGGGGTGAAGATACGCAGTATTTT
CASSLGIQGGEDTQYF
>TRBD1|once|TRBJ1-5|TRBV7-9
TGTGCCAGCAGCTTAGGTTCAGGGGGCGACCTTTATAGCAATCAGCCCCAGCATTTT
CASSLGSGGDLYSNQPQHF
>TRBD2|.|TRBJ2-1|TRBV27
TGTGCCAGCAGCCCGACTAGCGGGGGGGCCCACAATGAGCAGTTCTTC
CASSPTSGGAHNEQFF
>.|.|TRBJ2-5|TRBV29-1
TGCAGCGTCAATACCGCTAGCGAACAAGAGACCCAGTACTTC
CSVNTASEQETQYF
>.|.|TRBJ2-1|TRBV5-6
TGTGCCAGCAGCTTGGGTCAGGGCAATGAGCAGTTCTTC
CASSLGQGNEQFF
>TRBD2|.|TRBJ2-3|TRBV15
TGTGCCACCAGCAGATCTAGGGGGGCTAGCGGGTACACAGATACGCAGTATTTT
CATSRSRGASGYTDTQYF
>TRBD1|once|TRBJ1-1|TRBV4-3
TGCGCCAGCAGCCAGGACAGGGGAGACACTGAAGCTTTCTTT
CASSQDRGDTEAFF
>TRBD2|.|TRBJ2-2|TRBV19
TGTGCCAGTAGTATCTCAGCGGGGGGGAGCACCGGGGAGCTGTTTTTT
CASSISAGGSTGELFF
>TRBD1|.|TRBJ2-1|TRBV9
TGTGCCAGCACCAGACAGGGCTCCCATGAGCAGTTCTTC
CASTRQGSHEQFF
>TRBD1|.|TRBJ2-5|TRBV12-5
TGTGCTAGTGGTTGGAAGTTAGGACAGGGGGTTGAGACCCAGTACTTC
CASGWKLGQGVETQYF
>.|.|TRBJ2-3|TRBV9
TGTGCCAGCAGCGTAGCGCCCCGGAGCAGAGCGAGCACAGATACGCAGTATTTT
CASSVAPRSRASTDTQYF
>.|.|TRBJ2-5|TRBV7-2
TGTGCCAGCAGACTGTTGGGGGCTTGGGAAGAGACCCAGTACTTC
CASRLLGAWEETQYF
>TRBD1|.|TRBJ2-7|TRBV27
TGTGCCAGCAGTTTGGGACAGGGGGTTTACGAGCAGTACTTC
CASSLGQGVYEQYF
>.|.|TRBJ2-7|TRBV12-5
TGTGCTAGTGGTAATAACTACGAGCAGTACTTC
CASGNNYEQYF
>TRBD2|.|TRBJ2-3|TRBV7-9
TGTGCCAGCAGCTTAGCGGAAGCGGGGGGATTAACAGATACGCAGTATTTT
CASSLAEAGGLTDTQYF
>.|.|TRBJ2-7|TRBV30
TGTGCCTGGAGTAGGGGGATCCCGAGGGGCGAGCAGTACTTC
CAWSRGIPRGEQYF
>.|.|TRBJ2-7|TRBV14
TGTGCCAGCAGCCACGGACTGAGCTCCTACGAGCAGTACTTC
CASSHGLSSYEQYF
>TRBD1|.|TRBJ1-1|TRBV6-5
TGTGCCAGCAGTTACTCTGGGACAGGTAGGAACACTGAAGCTTTCTTT
CASSYSGTGRNTEAFF
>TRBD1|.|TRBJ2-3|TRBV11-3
TGTGCCAGCAGCTCCCAGGGGGCGTTGAATACGCGGTATTTT
CASSSQGALNTRYF
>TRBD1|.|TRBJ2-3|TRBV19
TGTGCCAGTAGTACCCAGACAGGGACAGATACGCAGTATTTT
CASSTQTGTDTQYF
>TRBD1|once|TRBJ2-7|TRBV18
TGTGCCAGCTCACCGACAGGGGGATCCTACGAGCAGTACTTC
CASSPTGGSYEQYF
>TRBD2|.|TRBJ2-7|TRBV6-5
TGTGCCAGCAGAGGAGTAGCCGGGGGGACCTACGAGCAGTACTTC
CASRGVAGGTYEQYF
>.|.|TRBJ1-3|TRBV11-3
TGTGCCAGCAGCCCCGCCTATGGAAACACCATATATTTT
CASSPAYGNTIYF
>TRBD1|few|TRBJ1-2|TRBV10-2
TGCGCCAGCAGCGGGACAGGAGACTATGGCTACACCTTC
CASSGTGDYGYTF
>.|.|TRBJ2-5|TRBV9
TGTGCCAGCAGCACATCAGGGTGGGTCAGTGAGACCCAGTACTTC
CASSTSGWVSETQYF
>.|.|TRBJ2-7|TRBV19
TGTGCCAGTAGTATTACTATCGACTACGAGCAGTACTTC
CASSITIDYEQYF
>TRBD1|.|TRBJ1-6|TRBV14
TGTGCCAGCAGCCAAAACCGGGGGACAGGGGTGAATTCACCCCTCCACTTT
CASSQNRGTGVNSPLHF
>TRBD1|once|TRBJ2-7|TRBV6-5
TGTGCCAGCAGCCCCGGGACAGGGGTTGTCCACGAGCAGTACTTC
CASSPGTGVVHEQYF
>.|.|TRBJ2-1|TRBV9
TGTGCCAGCAGTCCAGTTACCTCCTACAATGAGCAGTTCTTC
CASSPVTSYNEQFF
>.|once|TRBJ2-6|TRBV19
TGTGCCAGTAGGTCCGACAGCTCTGGGGCCAACGTCCTGACTTTC
CASRSDSSGANVLTF
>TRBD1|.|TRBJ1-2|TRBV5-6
TGTGCCAGCAGCAAAGGACAGGAGTTGGTGCGCTACACCTTC
CASSKGQELVRYTF
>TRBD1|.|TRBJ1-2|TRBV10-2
TGCGCCAGCACTGGGACAGGGGACTATGGCTACACCTTC
CASTGTGDYGYTF
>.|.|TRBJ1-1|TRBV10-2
TGCGCCAGCAGTGAGTTACAGGGTAGGGTCACTGAAGCTTTCTTT
CASSELQGRVTEAFF
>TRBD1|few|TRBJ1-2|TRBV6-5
TGTGCCATCTCGAGGACAGGGAAACATGGCTACACCTTC
CAISRTGKHGYTF
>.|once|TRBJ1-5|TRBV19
TGTGCCAGTAGTGTTAGAAATAGCAATCAGCCCCAGCATTTT
CASSVRNSNQPQHF
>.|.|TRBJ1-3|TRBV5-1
TGCGCCAGCAGCACGGAAACAGGCTTTGGAAACACCATATATTTT
CASSTETGFGNTIYF